This T cell receptor beta chain was found in a study of T cell responses to AZD1222 COVID-19 vaccine. Study-level results: Increased Spike-specific TCR breadth and depth were observed after two AZD1222 doses. Mostly white British, mostly female donors; authors suggested clonal diversity may be underestimated. Among AZD1222 vaccinees, only 5 to 7 were seropositive at baseline.

CDR1 and CDR2 (germline): SGHRS, YFSETQ. The CDR3 spans 17 residues. V dropped 0 bases and J dropped 1; count of bases not matched to a gene: 6. Worth noting for this clone: Its antigen is as yet unknown.

Here immunoSEQ multiplex PCR was the method, and the copy in TCRdb shows in-frame clones only, minus some. The sample carries around 120,000 clones, approximately 92% recorded once. The specimen comprised peripheral blood, sampled on day 0 of AZD1222 vaccination. The genes are TRBV5-1 and TRBJ1-5, with 8 bases aligning to TRBD1. The TCR was taken from an adult in good health. As DNA, the CDR3 is TGCGCCAGCAGCTTGGCCCCGGGACAGGCAAGCAATCAGCCCCAGCATTTT. It yields the protein CASSLAPGQASNQPQHF.